The 24 T cell receptor beta chains in this list originate from one sample, sequenced in a study of blood T cell repertoires in COVID-19. Clones were read by immunoSEQ multiplex PCR, and TCRdb kept only the in-frame ones, dropping some. The data contain 70,000 or so clones, 90% to 95% of them seen just once; the ten biggest clones take up approximately 8%. Sequences were obtained from peripheral blood. The receptor source for this set is a human donor in a cohort sampled during active COVID-19.

This rearrangement joins TRBV9 to TRBJ1-2; 7 nucleotides agree with TRBD1. V was clipped by 0 bases and J by 4 bases; unmatched bases: 12. Germline CDR1 SGDLS, CDR2 YYNGEE. This CDR3 is built from 17 residues. The CDR3 DNA sequence: TGTGCCAGCAGCGTAGCGGACGGACAGGTTAAAACCTATGGCTACACCTTC. Translating gives CASSVADGQVKTYGYTF.

This sequence joins TRBV6-6 and TRBJ1-1; tentative D call: TRBD1 (5 bases). Germline V gene lookup returns CDR1 MNHNY and CDR2 SVGAGI (reference sequence). The length of the CDR3 is 15 residues. Trimming took 0 bases from V and 0 from J, leaving 8 bases between them. Here the CDR3 DNA reads TGTGCCAGCAGTTACTCGACAGAGTTGAACACTGAAGCTTTCTTT. Translation gives CASSYSTELNTEAFF.

This sequence joins TRBV25-1 and TRBJ1-1; D may be TRBD1 (5 bases). The length of the CDR3 is 11 residues. V was trimmed by 5 bases and J by 6 bases, leaving 7 bases between them. Germline CDR1 MGHDK, CDR2 SYGVNS. This CDR3 reads CASSLGAEAFF. In DNA, the CDR3 is TGTGCCAGCAGTTTAGGGGCTGAAGCTTTCTTT.

The rearrangement uses TRBV2 and TRBJ2-7; the match to TRBD2 covers 8 bases. The V gene's germline CDR1 is SNHLY and CDR2 FYNNEI. The CDR3 contains 16 residues. Trimming cost V 1 base and J 8 bases; bases outside gene matches: 13. In DNA form, the CDR3 reads TGTGCCAGCAGTGAAGGAGCCTTTCGGGGGGGTTCGCAGCAGTACTTC. It codes for CASSEGAFRGGSQQYF.

The chain recombines TRBV4-1 with TRBJ2-6; D is undetermined. The CDR3 has 18 residues. The germline gives CDR1 MGHRA, CDR2 YSYEKL. Trimming cost V 0 bases and J 2 bases, with 14 bases left between them. CDR3 DNA: TGCGCCAGCAGCCAAGATGGCCCTGAGGTAGCTGGGGCCAACGTCCTGACTTTC. Amino acids: CASSQDGPEVAGANVLTF.

The chain has TRBV19 and TRBJ1-1; 10 nucleotides agree with TRBD1. The junction had 10 bases not matched to a gene; V was cut back by 7 bases and J by 5 bases. Germline V gives CDR1 LNHDA, CDR2 SQIVND (reference sequence). The CDR3 extends over 15 amino acids. CDR3 DNA: TGTGCCAGTAAAGAGACAGGGGGCGGAGGGACTGAAGCTTTCTTT. It yields the protein CASKETGGGGTEAFF.

The chain joins TRBV28 to TRBJ1-6; 7 bases align to TRBD1. This CDR3 spans 14 amino acids. Germline values: CDR1 MDHEN, CDR2 SYDVKM. V lost 6 bases, J lost 10 bases, and 9 bases stayed unmatched. The CDR3 sequence is CASSTQGQWSPLHF. The CDR3 nucleotides are TGTGCCAGCAGCACCCAGGGACAGTGGTCACCCCTCCACTTT.

This clone was counted once. This chain links TRBV14 with TRBJ1-6, with D possibly TRBD1 on 6 matching bases. CDR1 and CDR2 from the germline V gene are SGHDN and FVKESK. The CDR3 has 18 amino acids. Deletions cut 0 bases from V and 2 bases from J, with 14 bases between. The CDR3 region is CASSQDRQGSTYNSPLHF. As DNA, the CDR3 is TGTGCCAGCAGCCAAGATAGGCAGGGGTCGACCTATAATTCACCCCTCCACTTT.

The chain has TRBV11-2 and TRBJ1-2; weak D call: TRBD1 (5 bases). CDR3 size: 14 residues. The ends were cut back, 1 base at V and 5 bases at J, with 11 bases in the middle. The V gene's germline CDR1 is SGHAT and CDR2 FQNNGV. The CDR3 sequence is CASSLAGSTYGYTF. In DNA form, the CDR3 reads TGTGCCAGCAGCTTAGCAGGGTCCACATATGGCTACACCTTC.

The chain has TRBV24-1 and TRBJ1-5; the match to TRBD1 covers 9 bases. Germline V gene data show CDR1 as KGHDR and CDR2 as SFDVKD. The V and J ends lost 4 bases and 1 base, in that order; junction bases with no gene match: 19. This CDR3 is 21 amino acids long. For the CDR3, the DNA is TGTGCCACCAGTGACGCCTCCGGGACAGGGTTTACGAGTGGGAGCAATCAGCCCCAGCATTTT. It encodes CATSDASGTGFTSGSNQPQHF.

This chain joins TRBV11-2 and TRBJ2-5; weak D call: TRBD1 (7 bases). Germline CDR1 is SGHAT and CDR2 is FQNNGV. V was shortened by 4 bases and J by 1 base, with 16 bases between the two germline ends. CDR3 length equals 16 residues. DNA for the CDR3: TGTGCCAGCAGCTCCGCGCGGCGGGACAGCCAAGAGACCCAGTACTTC. Protein sequence: CASSSARRDSQETQYF.

CDR3 loop: CASSPRTGSSGANVLTF. CDR3 nucleotide sequence: TGTGCCAGCAGCCCCAGGACGGGGAGCTCTGGGGCCAACGTCCTGACTTTC. This sequence joins TRBV7-8 and TRBJ2-6; TRBD2 might be the D (5 bases). The CDR3 is made up of 17 amino acids. With 5 bases removed from V and 0 bases from J, the gap between germline ends came to 14 bases. Germline CDR1 and CDR2: SGHVS and FQNEAQ. Full variable domain (remainder filled in from reference TRBV7-8 and TRBJ2-6): GAGVSQSPRYKVAKRGQDVALRCDPISGHVSLFWYQQALGQGPEFLTYFQNEAQLDKSGLPSDRFFAERPEGSVSTLKIQRTQQEDSAVYLCASSPRTGSSGANVLTFGAGSRLTVL.

V gene TRBV4-3 combines with J gene TRBJ2-7, with D maybe TRBD2 (5 bases). This CDR3 comprises 14 residues. Germline CDR1 and CDR2: LGHNA and YSLEER. Trimming stripped 0 bases from V and 1 base from J, with 7 bases between. The CDR3 loop is CASSQDRLSYEQYF. CDR3 DNA: TGCGCCAGCAGCCAAGATCGACTATCCTACGAGCAGTACTTC.

The CDR3: CASASGWRAEAFF. The CDR3 nucleotides read TGTGCCAGCGCTTCAGGGTGGAGGGCTGAAGCTTTCTTT. V usage is TRBV12-3 or TRBV12-4 and J usage is TRBJ1-1; tentatively, D is TRBD1 (5 bases). Trimming left V 8 bases short and J 6 bases short, with 16 bases between. The CDR3 contains 13 residues.

The CDR3 sequence: CASSLVHVGGNSPLHF. In DNA form, the CDR3 reads TGTGCCAGCAGTTTAGTGCATGTAGGGGGTAATTCACCCCTCCACTTT. The V gene is TRBV27, the J gene TRBJ1-6, with D perhaps TRBD1 (6 bases). In germline, CDR1 is MNHEY, CDR2 SMNVEV (reference sequence). The CDR3 is 16 amino acids. V lost 2 bases and J 6 bases, leaving 14 bases between the germline ends.

The gene calls are TRBV6-2 or TRBV6-3 and TRBJ2-7; the D is unclear. Germline loops: CDR1 MNHEY, CDR2 SVGEGT. The CDR3 has 15 amino acids. Trimming took off 6 bases at V and 6 bases at J, with 21 bases between the two ends. The CDR3 is CASSSLEFIVSEQYF. Here the CDR3 DNA reads TGTGCCAGCAGCTCCCTCGAGTTTATTGTAAGCGAGCAGTACTTC.

This sequence joins TRBV29-1 and TRBJ2-7, with TRBD1 matching over 12 bases. Per the germline V gene, CDR1 is SQVTM and CDR2 is ANQGSEA. The CDR3 is made up of 18 amino acids. V lost 4 bases to trimming and J lost 3 bases; unmatched junction nucleotides: 16. The CDR3 spells CSVVLTTRGQGAFYEQYF. The DNA for the CDR3 is TGCAGCGTTGTGTTAACGACGCGGGGACAGGGGGCGTTCTACGAGCAGTACTTC.

This clone was recorded only once. V gene TRBV7-2 combines with J gene TRBJ1-2, with 9 bases identical to TRBD1. Germline values: CDR1 SGHTA, CDR2 FQGNSA. This CDR3 has 15 residues. Unmatched junction bases numbered 5, after V lost 4 bases and J lost 2 bases. Here the CDR3 reads CASSSGTGLNYGYTF. CDR3 bases: TGTGCCAGCAGCTCCGGGACAGGGTTAAACTATGGCTACACCTTC. The variable domain in full, completed from reference TRBV7-2 and TRBJ1-2, reads GAGVSQSPSNKVTEKGKDVELRCDPISGHTALYWYRQSLGQGLEFLIYFQGNSAPDKSGLPSDRFSAERTGGSVSTLTIQRTQQEDSAVYLCASSSGTGLNYGYTFGSGTRLTVV.

The table lists this clone with a count of one. The V call is TRBV7-9, the J call TRBJ2-7; D is uncertain. The germline CDR1 and CDR2 sequences are SEHNR and FQNEAQ (reference sequence). The CDR3 is 11 residues long. The CDR3 here is CGVTDSYEQYF. The CDR3 DNA sequence: TGTGGAGTTACAGACTCCTACGAGCAGTACTTC.

The chain has TRBV11-2 and TRBJ1-4, with D perhaps TRBD1 (5 bases). Germline CDR1 reads SGHAT; CDR2 reads FQNNGV. The CDR3 runs to 15 residues. V was shortened by 5 bases and J by 7 bases, with 17 bases between the two germline ends. CDR3 region: CASSVTWEGLEKLFF. CDR3 DNA sequence: TGTGCCAGCAGCGTAACCTGGGAGGGACTTGAAAAACTGTTTTTT.

This clone was recorded once. This sequence joins TRBV9 and TRBJ2-7; 14 nucleotides agree with TRBD2. The CDR3 has 16 residues. The V gene end was trimmed by 4 bases and the J gene end by 9 bases; junction bases not matched to a gene: 12. Germline-derived CDR1 and CDR2 are SGDLS and YYNGEE. In DNA, the CDR3 is TGTGCCAGCAGCCCCGGACTAGCGGGGGGTCCCCTTGTGCAGTACTTC. This gives the protein CASSPGLAGGPLVQYF.

The CDR3 is CASSPGVYGTHIAYEQYF. The CDR3 DNA reads as TGTGCCAGCAGCCCAGGGGTCTATGGGACACACATCGCATACGAGCAGTACTTC. This chain links TRBV7-6 with TRBJ2-7; TRBD1 is a possible D gene (6 bases). Germline CDR1 SGHVS, CDR2 FNYEAQ. The CDR3 sequence is 18 residues long. V was trimmed by 5 bases and J by 4 bases, leaving 27 bases between them.

The CDR3 sequence: CASSRAIGWEGTGHGYTF. The CDR3 DNA reads TGCGCCAGCAGCCGGGCAATCGGTTGGGAGGGGACAGGGCATGGCTACACCTTC. The chain is built from TRBV5-1 and TRBJ1-2, with 9 bases identical to TRBD1. Germline V lookup: CDR1 SGHRS, CDR2 YFSETQ. This CDR3 region has 18 residues. Trimming took 4 bases from V and 6 from J; bases not matched to a gene: 19.

The chain uses TRBV11-2 and TRBJ2-7; D is possibly TRBD1 (6 bases). Per germline, CDR1 SGHAT and CDR2 FQNNGV. V was cut by 1 base and J by 7 bases, with 20 bases left in between. This CDR3 region has 16 residues. The CDR3 DNA sequence: TGTGCCAGCAGCTTAGTTTCCGGGACAAGCTTGGGGGAGCAGTACTTC. As protein: CASSLVSGTSLGEQYF.